The entry that follows covers one TCR beta chain sequence. The record originates from a study of blood T cell repertoires in COVID-19. Measured with immunoSEQ multiplex PCR; TCRdb has only the in-frame clones, and not every one. The data contain about 210,000 clones, 81% of them seen just once; the ten biggest clones take up 8% to 9%. The sequence derives from a woman aged 45-60 years with acute COVID-19. Sample: PBMCs or T cells enriched from blood (not recorded which).

CDR3 protein: CASMGPNRNTEAFF. For the CDR3, the DNA is TGTGCCAGCATGGGGCCGAACAGGAACACTGAAGCTTTCTTT. The rearrangement links TRBV6-5 to TRBJ1-1; the D gene is possibly TRBD1 (5 bases). The V gene's germline CDR1 is MNHEY and CDR2 SVGAGI. The CDR3 runs 14 residues. The V and J ends lost 7 bases and 1 base respectively, with 13 bases between them.